A selection of T cell receptor beta chains follows, all from one sample in a study of quantifying T cell responses using KT2 cells. A single record per CDR3 protein comes from TCRdb applying MiXCR to the UMI-ligation and nested PCR reads. The sample yields some 41,000 distinct CDR3 sequences, about a sixth seen once. The sequenced sample consisted of PBMCs spiked with cells of the T cell clone KT2. These receptors came from a human donor. Each CDR3 is given with its conserved first and last residue. A D gene is named only where the DNA matches it firmly.

d_call: TRBD2; v_call: TRBV12-3/TRBV12-4; cdr3_aa: CASSRAGGLGHNEQFF
d_call: -; v_call: TRBV9; cdr3_aa: CASSVEDGPYEQYF
d_call: -; v_call: TRBV6-1; cdr3_aa: CASSDPFATF
d_call: -; v_call: TRBV15; cdr3_aa: CATSRDRVMETQYF
d_call: -; v_call: TRBV5-6; cdr3_aa: CASSLGWTVRTGNTIYF
d_call: -; v_call: TRBV20-1; cdr3_aa: CSARLGTQGWNSPLHF
d_call: TRBD2; v_call: TRBV4-1; cdr3_aa: CASRGAGGAYEQYF
d_call: -; v_call: TRBV3-1; cdr3_aa: CASSQDGNQPQHF
d_call: -; v_call: TRBV7-7; cdr3_aa: CASSPDLGSEQYF
d_call: -; v_call: TRBV30; cdr3_aa: CAWKGPYNEQFF
d_call: -; v_call: TRBV20-1; cdr3_aa: CSARLGDTQYF
d_call: -; v_call: TRBV18; cdr3_aa: CASSPPAGAVNTEAFF
d_call: TRBD1; v_call: TRBV2; cdr3_aa: CASRGGTGGEKLFF
d_call: -; v_call: TRBV7-8; cdr3_aa: CASSPSGGLSPQHF
d_call: -; v_call: TRBV9; cdr3_aa: CASSPGTPATEAFF
d_call: -; v_call: TRBV2; cdr3_aa: CASSRTTEGTQYF
d_call: -; v_call: TRBV3-1; cdr3_aa: CASTMEHTDTQYF
d_call: -; v_call: TRBV6-1; cdr3_aa: CASSERYTQYF
d_call: -; v_call: TRBV14; cdr3_aa: CASSQINLPTDTQYF